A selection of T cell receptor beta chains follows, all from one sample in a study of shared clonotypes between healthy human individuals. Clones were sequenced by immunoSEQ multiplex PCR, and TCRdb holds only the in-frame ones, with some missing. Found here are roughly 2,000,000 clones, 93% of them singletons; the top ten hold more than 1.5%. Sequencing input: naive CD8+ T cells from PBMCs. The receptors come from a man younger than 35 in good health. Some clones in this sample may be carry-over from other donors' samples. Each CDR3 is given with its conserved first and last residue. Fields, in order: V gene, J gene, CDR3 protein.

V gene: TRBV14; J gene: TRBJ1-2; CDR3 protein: CASSATSNYGYTF
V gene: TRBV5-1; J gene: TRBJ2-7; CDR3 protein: CASSSPTREIVAQSSYEQYF
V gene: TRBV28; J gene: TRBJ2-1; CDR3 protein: CASSLRPGVDEQFF
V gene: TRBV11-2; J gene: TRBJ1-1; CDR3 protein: CASAGGFRTEAFF
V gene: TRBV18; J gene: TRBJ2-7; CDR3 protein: CASSGLANYEQYF
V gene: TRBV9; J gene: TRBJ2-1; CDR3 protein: CASSVEFSGTASYNEQFF
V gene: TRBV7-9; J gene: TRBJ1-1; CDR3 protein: CASSLVDGTEAFF
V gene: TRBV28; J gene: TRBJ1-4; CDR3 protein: CASSPVLSNEKLFF
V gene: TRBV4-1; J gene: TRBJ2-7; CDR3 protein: CASSQTSGVDYEQYF
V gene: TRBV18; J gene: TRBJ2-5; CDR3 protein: CASSPLLGSREETQYF
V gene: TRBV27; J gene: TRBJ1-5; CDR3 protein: CASSFQGENQPQHF
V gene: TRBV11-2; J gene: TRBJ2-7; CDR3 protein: CASEAPRSSYEQYF
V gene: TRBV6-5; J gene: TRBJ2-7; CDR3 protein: CASSYSVGQATYEQYF
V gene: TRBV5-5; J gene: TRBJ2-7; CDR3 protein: CASSVAGLFLYEQYF
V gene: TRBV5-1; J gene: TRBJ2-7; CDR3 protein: CASSEWTSGSSYEQYF
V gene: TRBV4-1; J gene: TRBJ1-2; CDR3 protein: CASSHGTYGYTF
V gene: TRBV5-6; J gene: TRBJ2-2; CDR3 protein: CASSLWLAGGAGELFF
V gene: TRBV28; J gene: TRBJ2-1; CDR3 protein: CASSLGEHNEQFF
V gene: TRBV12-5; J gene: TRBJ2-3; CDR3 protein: CASGLVGVTDTQYF
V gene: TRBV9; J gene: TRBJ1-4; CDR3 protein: CASSVGWDGKLFF
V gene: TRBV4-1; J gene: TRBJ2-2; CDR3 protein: CASRDRDSTTGELFF
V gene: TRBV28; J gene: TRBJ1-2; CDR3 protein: CASSPDLLGKLYGYTF
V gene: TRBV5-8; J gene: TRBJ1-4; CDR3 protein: CASSLGQGLTNEKLFF
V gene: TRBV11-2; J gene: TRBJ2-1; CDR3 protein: CASSPRLAGGYNEQFF
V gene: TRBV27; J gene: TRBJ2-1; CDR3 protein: CASSSLDKYNEQFF
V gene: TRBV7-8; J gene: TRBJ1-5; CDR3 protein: CASSLGVTQHNQPQHF
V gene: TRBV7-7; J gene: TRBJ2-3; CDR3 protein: CARPGDGWDTQYF
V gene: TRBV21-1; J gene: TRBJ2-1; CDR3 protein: CASSKAQGGTGSNEQFF
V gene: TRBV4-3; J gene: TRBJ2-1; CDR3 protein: CASSQARGAYNEQFF
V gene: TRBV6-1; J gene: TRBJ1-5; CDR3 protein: CASRLGGQPQHF
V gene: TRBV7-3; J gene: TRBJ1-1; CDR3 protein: CASSSEPGINTEAFF
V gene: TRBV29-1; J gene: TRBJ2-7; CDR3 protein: CSVLGQDTTYEQYF
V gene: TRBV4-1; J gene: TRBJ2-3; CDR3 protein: CASSQIIVTDTQYF
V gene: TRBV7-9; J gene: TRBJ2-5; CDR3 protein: CASSSSSQGPQETQYF
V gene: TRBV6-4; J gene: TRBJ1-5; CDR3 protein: CASSDLLWDRSHNQPQHF
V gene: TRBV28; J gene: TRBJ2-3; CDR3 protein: CASSWLRDRATDTQYF
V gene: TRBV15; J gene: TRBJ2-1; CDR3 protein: CATSRDLAGGREQFF
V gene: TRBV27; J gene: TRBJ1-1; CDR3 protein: CASSPRQSTEAFF
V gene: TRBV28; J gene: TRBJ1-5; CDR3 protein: CASSLGQYNQPQHF
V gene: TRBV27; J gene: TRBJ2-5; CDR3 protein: CASSLYKGAVGETQYF
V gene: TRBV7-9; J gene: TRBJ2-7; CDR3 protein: CASSLTTATRPYEQYF
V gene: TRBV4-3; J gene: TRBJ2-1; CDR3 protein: CASSPGGIGWNEQFF